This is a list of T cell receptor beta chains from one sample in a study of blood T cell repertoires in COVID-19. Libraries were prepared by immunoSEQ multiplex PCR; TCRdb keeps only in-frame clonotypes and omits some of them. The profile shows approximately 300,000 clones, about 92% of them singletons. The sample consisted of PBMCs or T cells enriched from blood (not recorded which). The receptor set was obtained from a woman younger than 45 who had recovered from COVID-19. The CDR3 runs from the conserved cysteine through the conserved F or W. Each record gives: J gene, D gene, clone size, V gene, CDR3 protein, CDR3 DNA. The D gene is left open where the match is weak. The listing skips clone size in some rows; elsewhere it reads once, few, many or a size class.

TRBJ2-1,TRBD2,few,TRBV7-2,CASRWAGGVYNEQFF,TGTGCCAGCAGGTGGGCGGGAGGCGTCTACAATGAGCAGTTCTTC
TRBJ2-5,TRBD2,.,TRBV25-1,CASSELAGGETQYF,TGTGCCAGCAGTGAGCTAGCGGGAGGAGAGACCCAGTACTTC
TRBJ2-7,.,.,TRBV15,CATSRDVGGYEQYF,TGTGCCACCAGCAGAGATGTAGGAGGCTACGAGCAGTACTTC
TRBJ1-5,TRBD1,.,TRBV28,CASSFDRDQPQHF,TGTGCCAGCAGTTTCGACAGGGATCAGCCCCAGCATTTT
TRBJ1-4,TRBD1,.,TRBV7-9,CASSLAEGAGEKLFF,TGTGCCAGCAGCTTAGCGGAGGGGGCCGGTGAAAAACTGTTTTTT
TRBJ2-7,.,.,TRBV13,CASSLAGTLKAPEQYF,TGTGCCAGCAGCTTAGCCGGGACTCTCAAAGCTCCCGAGCAGTACTTC
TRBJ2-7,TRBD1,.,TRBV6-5,CASSSPGQNYYEQYF,TGTGCCAGCAGTTCGCCGGGACAGAATTACTACGAGCAGTACTTC
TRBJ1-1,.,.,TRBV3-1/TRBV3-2,CASSPRRRGGMNTEAFF,TGTGCCAGCAGCCCTCGAAGAAGGGGAGGGATGAACACTGAAGCTTTCTTT
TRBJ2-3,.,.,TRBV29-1,CSVEGGYTDTQYF,TGCAGCGTTGAAGGCGGATACACAGATACGCAGTATTTT
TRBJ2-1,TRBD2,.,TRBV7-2,CASSQPGLAGNEQFF,TGTGCCAGCAGCCAGCCGGGACTAGCGGGCAATGAGCAGTTCTTC
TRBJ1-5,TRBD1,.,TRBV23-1,CASSHHGQGHGQPQHF,TGCGCCAGCAGTCATCATGGACAGGGGCATGGTCAGCCCCAGCATTTT